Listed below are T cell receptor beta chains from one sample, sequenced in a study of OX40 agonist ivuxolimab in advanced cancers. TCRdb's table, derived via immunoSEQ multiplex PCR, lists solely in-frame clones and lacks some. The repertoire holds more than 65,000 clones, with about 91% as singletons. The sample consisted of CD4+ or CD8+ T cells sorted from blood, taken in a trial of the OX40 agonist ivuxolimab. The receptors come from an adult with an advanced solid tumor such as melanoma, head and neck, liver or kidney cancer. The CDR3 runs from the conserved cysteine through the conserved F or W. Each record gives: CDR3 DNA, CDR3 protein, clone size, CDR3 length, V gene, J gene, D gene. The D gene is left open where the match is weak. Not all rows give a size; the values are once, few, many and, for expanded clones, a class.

TGCGCCAGCAGCTTGGGCGGGACAGGGCTTTACAATGAGCAGTTCTTC	CASSLGGTGLYNEQFF	NA	16	TRBV5-1	TRBJ2-1	TRBD1
TGCGCCAGCAGCTTGGATACGGATGGTGAAGCTTTCTTT	CASSLDTDGEAFF	NA	13	TRBV5-1	TRBJ1-1	NA
TGTGCCAGCAGTAAAGGGACAGCTTCAGAGACCCAGTACTTC	CASSKGTASETQYF	NA	14	TRBV2	TRBJ2-5	TRBD1
TGCGCCAGCTCCTTGGGGGGGGGCGGAGAGACCCAGTACTTC	CASSLGGGGETQYF	NA	14	TRBV5-1	TRBJ2-5	NA
TGCGCCAGCACCCACAGGGATCCAGGCACAGATACGCAGTATTTT	CASTHRDPGTDTQYF	NA	15	TRBV5-1	TRBJ2-3	NA
TGTGCCAGTAGTAATACAGCCTACGAGCAGTACTTC	CASSNTAYEQYF	NA	12	TRBV19	TRBJ2-7	NA
TGTGCCAGCAGCTTACGGGAGAACACTGAAGCTTTCTTT	CASSLRENTEAFF	NA	13	TRBV11-2	TRBJ1-1	NA
TGTGCCAGCAGTCCCGGGACACTCAATGAAAAACTGTTTTTT	CASSPGTLNEKLFF	NA	14	TRBV28	TRBJ1-4	NA
TGTGCCAGCACCCGGCAGGGGCTTTGGGAGTACGAGCAGTACTTC	CASTRQGLWEYEQYF	NA	15	TRBV7-8	TRBJ2-7	NA
TGTGCCAGCAGCCAAGGAGCCGGACAGACCTATGGCTACACCTTC	CASSQGAGQTYGYTF	few	15	TRBV11-2	TRBJ1-2	NA
TGTGCCAGCAGGGGCCGGGCCCTCGGACAGCCCCAGCATTTT	CASRGRALGQPQHF	NA	14	TRBV6-1	TRBJ1-5	NA
TGTGCCAGCAGCCCGACGAACAATGAGCAGTTCTTC	CASSPTNNEQFF	NA	12	TRBV6-6	TRBJ2-1	NA
TGTGCCAGCAGCTTGGGGGGGGGTAAGAATGAGCAGTTCTTC	CASSLGGGKNEQFF	once	14	TRBV5-4	TRBJ2-1	TRBD2
TGTGCCAGCAGAATAGTCACCCAAGCTTTCTTT	CASRIVTQAFF	NA	11	TRBV6-6	TRBJ1-1	NA
TGTGCCAGCAGACCCGGGACAGGGGATAATTCACCCCTCCACTTT	CASRPGTGDNSPLHF	NA	15	TRBV28	TRBJ1-6	TRBD1
TGTGCCAGCAGCCTCCGGGATCAGCCCCAGCATTTT	CASSLRDQPQHF	NA	12	TRBV7-9	TRBJ1-5	NA
TGTGCCAGTAGTAGGGACAGCGTTCAAACTACCTACGAGCAGTACTTC	CASSRDSVQTTYEQYF	NA	16	TRBV19	TRBJ2-7	TRBD1
TGTGCCACCAGCAGAGATCTCCTTGTAGATGAGCAGTTCTTC	CATSRDLLVDEQFF	NA	14	TRBV15	TRBJ2-1	NA
TGTGCCAGCAGTCTAAAGGAAGCTTTCTTT	CASSLKEAFF	few	10	TRBV7-9	TRBJ1-1	NA
TGTGCCAGCACCCTAGACAGGGGGGTTGAAGCTTTCTTT	CASTLDRGVEAFF	NA	13	TRBV2	TRBJ1-1	TRBD1
TGTGCCATCAGTGAGTCGACACAGCTCTACGAGCAGTACTTC	CAISESTQLYEQYF	NA	14	TRBV10-3	TRBJ2-7	NA
TGCGCCAGCAGCTCGACTAGCGGGGGGTCCTCCTACAATGAGCAGTTCTTC	CASSSTSGGSSYNEQFF	NA	17	TRBV5-1	TRBJ2-1	TRBD2
TGTGCCAGCAGTGAAGCTCAAGGAGGCTCTGGAAACACCATATATTTT	CASSEAQGGSGNTIYF	NA	16	TRBV2	TRBJ1-3	NA
TGCAGCGTTACCGGGACAGGGGGCACTGAAGCTTTCTTT	CSVTGTGGTEAFF	NA	13	TRBV29-1	TRBJ1-1	TRBD1
TGTGCCAGCAGTTTTCGGACAGAATCCTACGAGCAGTACTTC	CASSFRTESYEQYF	NA	14	TRBV6-5	TRBJ2-7	NA
TGTGCCAGCACCGAGAGGGGGCCCGGGAATTCACCCCTCCACTTT	CASTERGPGNSPLHF	NA	15	TRBV6-1	TRBJ1-6	TRBD1
TGTGCCAGCAGTCGGCAGGGCACTGAAGCTTTCTTT	CASSRQGTEAFF	NA	12	TRBV6-5	TRBJ1-1	NA
TGTGCCAGCATCTCGGTTGGGGAAGGGAATTCACCCCTCCACTTT	CASISVGEGNSPLHF	NA	15	TRBV28	TRBJ1-6	NA
TGTGCCAGCAGCAGCGGGACAGGGAAGTTGAGCGGGGAGCTGTTTTTT	CASSSGTGKLSGELFF	NA	16	TRBV7-9	TRBJ2-2	TRBD1